These 9 T cell receptor beta chains came from one sample sequenced in a study of cytomegalovirus exposure and HLA in healthy donors. 13 Jbeta primers and 60 Vbeta primers were used for the PCR. Measured with immunoSEQ multiplex PCR; TCRdb has only the in-frame clones, and not every one. The sample contains about 200,000 clones, around 77% of which appear only once. Sequencing input: PBMCs. These receptors came from a woman in her twenties or thirties in good health and CMV-seronegative.

This clone has more than one count but fewer than ten. V and J are TRBV30 and TRBJ2-5; possibly TRBD1 for D (6 bases). V lost 0 bases to trimming and J lost 5 bases, with 16 bases between them. This CDR3 region has 15 residues. CDR1 is GTSNPN, CDR2 SVGIG, per germline (reference sequence). CDR3 in amino acids: CAWSVSNTRGETQYF. The CDR3 DNA sequence: TGTGCCTGGAGTGTCTCGAATACTAGGGGGGAGACCCAGTACTTC.

This clone showed up just a few times. The chain uses TRBV5-1 and TRBJ2-3; a possible D gene is TRBD2 (5 bases). From germline, CDR1 is SGHRS and CDR2 YFSETQ. CDR3 size: 14 residues. V dropped 3 bases and J dropped 3 bases, with 11 bases sitting between them. CDR3 sequence reads: CASSSTPGTDTQYF. CDR3 nucleotides: TGCGCCAGCAGCTCAACACCGGGGACAGATACGCAGTATTTT. Looking up the rest from reference TRBV5-1 and TRBJ2-3 gives the full variable domain: KAGVTQTPRYLIKTRGQQVTLSCSPISGHRSVSWYQQTPGQGLQFLFEYFSETQRNKGNFPGRFSGRQFSNSRSEMNVSTLELGDSALYLCASSSTPGTDTQYFGPGTRLTVL.

V usage is TRBV4-1 and J usage is TRBJ2-7, with D possibly being TRBD1 (6 bases). Trimming cost V 1 base and J 2 bases, with 15 bases left between them. The germline V gene encodes CDR1 MGHRA and CDR2 YSYEKL. The CDR3 runs 16 residues. CDR3 sequence reads: CASSQASQGFTYEQYF. The CDR3 DNA follows: TGCGCCAGCAGCCAAGCTTCCCAGGGGTTCACCTACGAGCAGTACTTC.

This sequence joins TRBV5-1 and TRBJ2-5, with TRBD1 identical over 9 bases. Germline loops: CDR1 SGHRS, CDR2 YFSETQ. CDR3 length equals 15 residues. After removal of 3 bases from V and 3 bases from J, the junction contained 6 bases not matched to a gene. Here the CDR3 reads CASSSGDRAEETQYF. In DNA form, the CDR3 reads TGCGCCAGCAGCTCGGGGGACAGGGCGGAAGAGACCCAGTACTTC.

This clone was counted a few times. The chain is built from TRBV6-6 and TRBJ1-2, with 9 bases lining up with TRBD1. Germline values: CDR1 MNHNY, CDR2 SVGAGI (reference sequence). V dropped 7 bases and J dropped 7; count of bases not matched to a gene: 13. CDR3 length equals 15 residues. CDR3 coding DNA: TGTGCCAGCATTGCCCTGGACAGGGGCGATGCTGGCTACACCTTC. Its protein product is CASIALDRGDAGYTF.

The chain has TRBV19 and TRBJ1-5; D gene ambiguous. Per germline, CDR1 LNHDA and CDR2 SQIVND (reference sequence). Deletions cut 5 bases from V and 2 bases from J, with 19 bases between. CDR3 length: 17 amino acids. CDR3 nucleotide sequence: TGTGCCAGTAGTGGTATGGGTGGGAGCCGTCGCAATCAGCCCCAGCATTTT. Translating it yields CASSGMGGSRRNQPQHF.

J is TRBJ2-7 and V is TRBV5-1; no clear D gene. Deletions cut 0 bases from V and 3 bases from J, with 13 bases between. CDR3 length: 15 residues. Germline lookup yields CDR1 SGHRS and CDR2 YFSETQ. CDR3: CASSLVTAEDYEQYF. The CDR3, as DNA: TGCGCCAGCAGCTTGGTAACGGCGGAAGACTACGAGCAGTACTTC.

This clone was recorded only once. The chain is built from TRBV5-1 and TRBJ2-3; 8 bases match TRBD1. This CDR3 spans 14 amino acids. Germline V gene lookup returns CDR1 SGHRS and CDR2 YFSETQ. The V segment lost 3 bases and the J segment 3 bases; nucleotides outside the gene matches: 3. CDR3 residues: CASSSDRATDTQYF. In nucleotides, the CDR3 is TGCGCCAGCAGCTCGGACAGGGCAACAGATACGCAGTATTTT.

This clone has a handful of counts. One junction end does not reproduce the germline sequence, and a read error may be involved. This chain connects TRBV5-1 to TRBJ2-4; 7 positions agree with TRBD1. In germline, CDR1 is SGHRS, CDR2 YFSETQ. This CDR3 is 13 amino acids long. The CDR3: CASSLDRLDIQYF. CDR3 sequence (DNA): TGCGCCAGCAGTTTGGACAGGTTGGACATTCAGTACTTC.